This T cell receptor (beta chain) was documented in a study of blood T cell repertoires in COVID-19 (dated by TCRdb to the early 2020s). At the level of the whole study: Collaborator samples came from the United States, Italy and Spain and covered acute and convalescent phases of COVID-19. The material from the prospective study consisted of cDNA or gDNA derived from T cells, B-cell-depleted T cells, or PBMCs. The dataset comprised deeply sampled blood TCRbeta repertoires from subjects exposed to, actively infected with, or recovered from COVID-19. The repertoires were released in a freely available public database meant as a resource for research on the immune response to SARS-CoV-2. The samples were drawn from the first 160 participants of the ongoing ImmuneRACE study and from 1,254 subjects provided by 6 global collaborators. Nearly every sample came with metadata listing a de-identified subject ID, COVID-19 status, age in years and sex. Where available, HLA class I and class II types were taken from metadata supplied by the sample provider and were not determined by assay-based typing. General study outcomes and caveats: How much clinical and demographic metadata was included differed by source and by participant, and the metadata was provided uncurated.

V is cut back by 3 bases and J by 9 bases, with 8 bases in the junction unmatched. The CDR3 starts with the cysteine, ends with the phenylalanine, and has 14 residues. Just the 42-base CDR3 DNA is kept, in frame starting at base 1. CDR1 SNHLY and CDR2 FYNNEI were looked up in the germline V gene. TCRbeta CDR3 regions were amplified from genomic DNA using the immunoSEQ Assay, a bias-controlled multiplex PCR. As for the authors' bioinformatics: The number of nucleated cells in each sample was estimated by amplification of reference gene primers within the assay. Sequence reads were collapsed and filtered to measure the absolute abundance of every unique TCRbeta CDR3 rearrangement. For each sample, productive Simpson clonality was calculated by taking the square root of Simpson's diversity index across productive rearrangements. Held by TCRdb, this immuneACCESS table contains in-frame sequences only and omits some clones. Under half of the omission traces to an unresolved V gene where checked; the cause of the rest is unknown. That table gives V, J and clone size, and the DNA gave D and trimming. Present in this sample are about 220,000 clones, approximately 86% of which were seen just once. The ten most abundant clones make up less than 4% of the sample.

Samples from volunteer blood donors who had recovered from COVID-19 were contributed by a second Seattle source. The collaborating institutions used their own protocols to collect whole blood in K2EDTA tubes. Collaborator samples were shipped for TCRbeta analysis as frozen whole blood, isolated PBMCs, or DNA extracted from either sample type. This clone was counted only a few times. Its antigen has not been determined. Per-nucleotide qualities are absent, and no much larger clonotype sits a single base away. Recombination joined TRBV2 with TRBJ2-1, with 7 bases aligning to TRBD1. The sequence came from a woman aged 30 to 39 who had recovered from COVID-19. The sequenced material came from peripheral blood. The CDR3 in this case is CASSESPTGREQFF. The DNA sequence is TGTGCCAGCAGTGAGAGCCCGACAGGGCGTGAGCAGTTCTTC.